This T cell receptor (beta chain) originates from a study of vaccination and CD4 T cells after COVID-19. The treatment: approximately 9-day PBMC culture with coronavirus spike peptide pools or control peptides (ViraFEST assay). The CDR3 runs 14 residues. With 4 bases removed from V and 2 bases from J, the gap between germline ends came to 11 bases. Germline CDR1 and CDR2: LGHNA and YSLEER. Cultured CD4+ T cell DNA was sequenced using the Oncomine TCR Beta short-read assay. TCRdb reprocessed the PCR reads with MiXCR, giving one entry per CDR3 protein. Of some 14,000 distinct CDR3 sequences in the sample, under 55% were seen once. The sample holds a few counts of this clonotype. No antigen is known for it.

The TCR sequence derives from a human donor who had recovered from COVID-19. The sequencing here drew on CD4+ T cells from blood, cultured in vitro, taken before SARS-CoV-2 vaccination. V is TRBV4-3 and J is TRBJ1-2; D is uncertain. Here the CDR3 reads CASSPTFLNYGYTF. The CDR3 bases are TGCGCCAGCAGCCCAACATTCCTAAACTATGGCTACACCTTC.